These 9 T cell receptor beta chains share one sample of origin, sequenced in a study of shared clonotypes between healthy human individuals. The assay was immunoSEQ multiplex PCR, and TCRdb's table has in-frame clones only and misses some. The sample consists of about 2.4 million clones, approximately 93% of them appearing once. The sequenced sample was naive CD4+ T cells from PBMCs. Sample subset: CD45RA+ positively selected. These receptors originate from a man between 18 and 35 years old in good health. Some clones in this sample may be carry-over from other donors' samples.

This clone appeared a single time. The rearrangement links TRBV29-1 to TRBJ2-5; the match to TRBD1 covers 8 bases. With V trimmed by 7 bases and J by 5 bases, 12 bases remained unmatched. This CDR3 has 14 residues. The germline V gene encodes CDR1 SQVTM and CDR2 ANQGSEA. The CDR3 is CSGDLQGAGETQYF. As DNA, the CDR3 is TGCAGCGGGGATTTGCAGGGGGCTGGGGAGACCCAGTACTTC.

This chain links TRBV4-3 with TRBJ2-5; 10 nucleotides align to TRBD1. V was pared by 2 bases and J by 5 bases, with 5 bases of the junction left unmatched. Germline V gene sequence: CDR1 LGHNA, CDR2 YSLEER. The CDR3 totals 15 residues. CDR3: CASSQRQGARETQYF. The CDR3 bases are TGCGCCAGCAGCCAACGACAGGGGGCAAGGGAGACCCAGTACTTC.

This clone occurred once. The V and J genes are TRBV28 and TRBJ2-7, with 7 nucleotides matching TRBD1. CDR1 is MDHEN and CDR2 is SYDVKM in the germline V gene. The CDR3 contains 15 residues. The ends lost 6 bases at V and 3 bases at J; junction bases unmatched: 11. CDR3: CASSQIPTGSYEQYF. The CDR3 nucleotides are TGTGCCAGCAGCCAAATACCGACAGGGAGCTACGAGCAGTACTTC.

The chain has TRBV9 and TRBJ1-1; 9 nucleotides agree with TRBD1. The J segment lost 8 bases and the V segment lost 4 bases, leaving 6 bases of the junction unmatched. The CDR3 consists of 13 residues. Germline assignment: CDR1 SGDLS and CDR2 YYNGEE. CDR3 loop: CASSQQGAREAFF. DNA of the CDR3: TGTGCCAGCAGCCAACAGGGGGCGAGAGAAGCTTTCTTT.

This sequence joins TRBV19 and TRBJ2-3; perhaps D is TRBD1 or TRBD2 (5 bases each). V was trimmed by 3 bases and J by 7 bases, leaving 8 bases between them. Germline CDR1 is LNHDA and CDR2 is SQIVND (reference sequence). The CDR3 runs 12 residues. CDR3 amino acids: CASSIWGNTQYF. DNA of the CDR3: TGTGCCAGTAGTATTTGGGGGAATACGCAGTATTTT.

The gene calls are TRBV5-1 and TRBJ2-7; 10 bases fit TRBD1. The V and J ends lost 4 bases and 2 bases, in that order; junction bases with no gene match: 9. CDR3 size: 16 residues. The V gene's germline CDR1 is SGHRS and CDR2 YFSETQ. CDR3 loop: CASSRGGTGDPYEQYF. CDR3 bases: TGCGCCAGCAGCAGAGGGGGGACAGGGGATCCCTACGAGCAGTACTTC.

J is TRBJ2-1 and V is TRBV28, with TRBD2 identical over 7 bases. CDR1 and CDR2 (germline): MDHEN, SYDVKM. The CDR3 totals 16 residues. V gave up 4 bases and J gave up 1 base; unmatched junction bases: 7. In DNA form, the CDR3 reads TGTGCCAGCAGTTCATTTGGGAGGGTATCCTACAATGAGCAGTTCTTC. Translated: CASSSFGRVSYNEQFF.

The CDR3 spells CASSYPGTDYYGYTF. Written as DNA, the CDR3 is TGTGCCAGTAGTTACCCTGGGACGGACTACTATGGCTACACCTTC. The V gene is TRBV19, the J gene TRBJ1-2; tentatively, D is TRBD1 (5 bases). Germline V gives CDR1 LNHDA, CDR2 SQIVND (reference sequence). The CDR3 loop spans 15 amino acids. V lost 5 bases and J 3 bases, leaving 16 bases between the germline ends.

V and J are TRBV19 and TRBJ2-7; TRBD1 matches 8 bases. The CDR3 runs to 14 residues. Germline V lookup: CDR1 LNHDA, CDR2 SQIVND (reference sequence). Losses at the gene ends were 1 base for V and 1 base for J; bases not matched to a gene: 0. CDR3 amino acids: CASSIGDRSYEQYF. CDR3 in DNA: TGTGCCAGTAGTATAGGGGACAGGTCCTACGAGCAGTACTTC.